Shown below are 19 T cell receptor beta chains from a single sample sequenced in a study of CD8 T cells in Susac syndrome. Random-hexamer reverse transcription was applied to roughly 0.5 to 1 ug RNA. One entry per CDR3 protein results from TCRdb running MiXCR on the immunoSEQ multiplex PCR reads. The data hold tens of thousands of distinct CDR3 sequences, with about 93% observed a single time. Sequenced material: CD8+ T cells from PBMCs. The receptors here all came from a human donor in good health.

V and J are TRBV27 and TRBJ2-1, with 7 bases fitting TRBD2. CDR3 length: 14 residues. Looked up from germline, CDR1 is MNHEY and CDR2 is SMNVEV (reference sequence). V lost 6 bases and J lost 4; bases outside the gene matches: 6. DNA for the CDR3: TGTGCCAGCAGACTGGGTAGCGGGTACAATGAGCAGTTCTTC. It yields the protein CASRLGSGYNEQFF.

This clonotype was counted a single time. The chain links TRBV6-2 or TRBV6-3 to TRBJ2-1; D might be TRBD1 (5 bases). The V gene lost 8 bases and the J gene lost 7 bases, with 21 bases spanning the gap. The CDR3 has 15 residues. Germline CDR1 is MNHEY and CDR2 is SVGEGT. The DNA of the CDR3 is TGTGCCAGCTGTCCACGGGCCTCTGCAGGGAATGAGCAGTTCTTC. As protein: CASCPRASAGNEQFF.

CDR3 sequence: CAISEARLDYEQYF. CDR3 bases: TGTGCCATCAGTGAAGCTCGCCTTGACTACGAGCAGTACTTC. The chain is built from TRBV10-3 and TRBJ2-7; unclear D gene. Germline assignment: CDR1 ENHRY and CDR2 SYGVKD. The CDR3 length is 14 residues. Between the trimmed V and J ends, which lost 3 bases and 3 bases, there was a span of 12 bases.

V and J are TRBV3-1 and TRBJ1-5; 9 nucleotides agree with TRBD1. The CDR3 consists of 16 residues. Germline assignment: CDR1 LGHDT and CDR2 YNNKEL (reference sequence). The V segment lost 5 bases and the J segment 11 bases; nucleotides outside the gene matches: 16. The CDR3 here is CASSNTRDRVPWAQHF. The CDR3 nucleotides read TGTGCCAGCAGCAATACCCGGGACAGGGTGCCGTGGGCCCAGCATTTT.

This chain links TRBV29-1 with TRBJ2-1; D uncertain. Deletions cut 4 bases from V and 4 bases from J, with 20 bases between. Germline V gene sequence: CDR1 SQVTM, CDR2 ANQGSEA. This CDR3 region has 16 residues. The CDR3 DNA sequence: TGCAGCGTTGTCCCCCCAATCGCGCCTATATACAATGAGCAGTTCTTC. Its protein product is CSVVPPIAPIYNEQFF.

The table lists this clonotype with a count of one. The chain is built from TRBV6-2 or TRBV6-3 and TRBJ2-1; the D gene is possibly TRBD1 (7 bases). The CDR3 is 14 amino acids. Germline V gene lookup returns CDR1 MNHEY and CDR2 SVGEGT. V dropped 2 bases and J dropped 8 bases, with 13 bases sitting between them. The CDR3 sequence is CASSYADREDEQFF. As DNA, the CDR3 is TGTGCCAGCAGTTACGCCGACAGGGAGGATGAGCAGTTCTTC.

This clonotype was observed a handful of times. V and J are TRBV29-1 and TRBJ2-7; D tentatively reads TRBD1 or TRBD2 (5 bases each). From germline, CDR1 is SQVTM and CDR2 ANQGSEA. The V end was cut by 6 bases, the J end by 3 bases, with 12 bases between. This CDR3 region has 12 residues. DNA for the CDR3: TGCAGCGTAGGGGACCCCTACTACGAGCAGTACTTC. The encoded protein is CSVGDPYYEQYF.

The rearrangement joins TRBV11-2 to TRBJ2-3, with D perhaps TRBD2 (5 bases). Germline V lookup: CDR1 SGHAT, CDR2 FQNNGV. Trimming took off 2 bases at V and 4 bases at J, with 10 bases between the two ends. This CDR3 is 14 amino acids long. The CDR3 protein is CASSLLEGPDTQYF. CDR3 nucleotide sequence: TGTGCCAGCAGCTTACTCGAGGGTCCAGATACGCAGTATTTT. Full variable domain (remainder filled in from reference TRBV11-2 and TRBJ2-3): EAGVAQSPRYKIIEKRQSVAFWCNPISGHATLYWYQQILGQGPKLLIQFQNNGVVDDSQLPKDRFSAERLKGVDSTLKIQPAKLEDSAVYLCASSLLEGPDTQYFGPGTRLTVL.

The genes are TRBV12-3 or TRBV12-4 and TRBJ1-5, with D possibly matching TRBD1 (5 bases). V was clipped by 3 bases and J by 9 bases, with 12 bases between them. The CDR3 contains 13 residues. The CDR3 reads CASSLGLLRPQHF. CDR3 DNA sequence: TGTGCCAGCAGTTTGGGGCTTCTGAGGCCCCAGCATTTT.

This chain joins TRBV12-3 or TRBV12-4 and TRBJ2-5, with a tentative D call TRBD2 (5 bases). CDR3 length: 13 amino acids. The germline V and J ends were trimmed by 3 bases and 1 base, with 6 bases remaining between them. The CDR3 region is CASSFGVQETQYF. Here the CDR3 DNA reads TGTGCCAGCAGTTTCGGGGTCCAAGAGACCCAGTACTTC.

The CDR3 is CASGLGVTDTQYF. CDR3 in DNA: TGTGCTAGTGGTTTAGGGGTAACAGATACGCAGTATTTT. This chain links TRBV12-5 with TRBJ2-3; D possibly corresponds to TRBD1 (5 bases). The V gene's germline CDR1 is LGHNT and CDR2 FRNRAP. With 3 bases removed from V and 3 bases from J, the gap between germline ends came to 7 bases. This CDR3 contains 13 residues.

The chain joins TRBV12-3 or TRBV12-4 to TRBJ2-1, with 9 bases aligning to TRBD2. The CDR3 covers 15 residues. The trim removed 6 bases at V and 3 bases at J, leaving 6 bases unmatched. In nucleotides, the CDR3 is TGTGCCAGCAGCCCCCTAGCGGGACTCTACAATGAGCAGTTCTTC. The encoded protein is CASSPLAGLYNEQFF.

The J gene is TRBJ2-3, the V gene TRBV7-2, with 9 bases identical to TRBD1. Germline lookup yields CDR1 SGHTA and CDR2 FQGNSA. The CDR3 has 17 residues. Trimming cost V 5 bases and J 3 bases; bases outside gene matches: 12. CDR3 DNA: TGTGCCAGCAGCCCGCGGACAGGGGTGTATACTACAGATACGCAGTATTTT. This sequence encodes CASSPRTGVYTTDTQYF.

A single count supports this clonotype. The chain recombines TRBV6-4 with TRBJ2-3, with 9 positions matching TRBD2. CDR3 length: 15 residues. CDR1 MRHNA and CDR2 SNTAGT come from the germline V gene. V gave up 0 bases and J gave up 4 bases; unmatched junction bases: 2. The CDR3: CASSDSAGGADTQYF. The CDR3 DNA follows: TGTGCCAGCAGTGACTCGGCGGGAGGGGCAGATACGCAGTATTTT.

The chain combines TRBV30 with TRBJ1-2; D uncertain. Germline assignment: CDR1 GTSNPN and CDR2 SVGIG (reference sequence). This CDR3 is built from 11 residues. V lost 4 bases and J 4 bases, leaving 7 bases between the germline ends. This chain's CDR3 is CAWNTGYGYTF. CDR3 DNA sequence: TGTGCCTGGAACACGGGCTATGGCTACACCTTC.

V and J are TRBV7-6 and TRBJ2-2; 13 positions agree with TRBD2. In germline, CDR1 is SGHVS, CDR2 FNYEAQ. V was pared by 5 bases and J by 5 bases, with 11 bases of the junction left unmatched. The CDR3 consists of 18 residues. The DNA for the CDR3 is TGTGCCAGCAGCCCTACTAGCGGGGGGGCCATTGGGACCGGGGAGCTGTTTTTT. It yields the protein CASSPTSGGAIGTGELFF. The complete variable domain, with remaining parts taken from reference TRBV7-6 and TRBJ2-2, reads GAGVSQSPRYKVTKRGQDVALRCDPISGHVSLYWYRQALGQGPEFLTYFNYEAQQDKSGLPNDRFSAERPEGSISTLTIQRTEQRDSAMYRCASSPTSGGAIGTGELFFGEGSRLTVL.

This chain links TRBV11-2 with TRBJ1-2; no clear D gene. Germline V gene data show CDR1 as SGHAT and CDR2 as FQNNGV. The CDR3 is made up of 13 amino acids. Deletions cut 5 bases from V and 1 base from J, with 8 bases between. CDR3 sequence (DNA): TGTGCCAGCAGCGTAGCTTATAACTATGGCTACACCTTC. This sequence encodes CASSVAYNYGYTF.

This rearrangement joins TRBV27 to TRBJ1-2; 8 bases line up with TRBD1. With 6 bases clipped from V and 9 bases from J, the junction kept 12 bases outside the gene matches. Germline CDR1 MNHEY, CDR2 SMNVEV (reference sequence). This CDR3 region has 14 residues. The CDR3 region has the DNA TGTGCCAGCAGCCCCCGGACAGGGCGCCAAAGCTACACCTTC. It codes for CASSPRTGRQSYTF.

V and J are TRBV28 and TRBJ1-5, with D possibly matching TRBD1 (6 bases). Trimming left V 11 bases short and J 10 bases short, with 18 bases between. CDR3 length: 12 residues. CDR1 MDHEN and CDR2 SYDVKM come from the germline V gene. Here the CDR3 DNA reads TGTGCCGTCCGGGACACCGCTGGTCCCCAGCATTTT. Its protein product is CAVRDTAGPQHF.